This TCR beta chain was documented in a study of regulatory T cells in long-lasting Graves disease. Study results and limitations: New patients shared fewer public clonotypes (roughly 1,000) than persistent patients did (approximately 2,700). Rather than thyroid tissue, only peripheral blood underwent study.

With 7 bases clipped from V and 5 bases from J, the junction kept 4 bases outside the gene matches. From germline, CDR1 is SNHLY and CDR2 FYNNEI. CDR3 size: 13 residues. This clonotype has at least ten counts. The antigen remains unidentified. Investigators prepared the TCR beta libraries by applying iRepertoire HTBI primers and Arm-PCR of CDR3 regions. Using its own MiXCR run on the multiplex PCR reads, TCRdb lists one record per CDR3 protein. The sample has over 450,000 distinct CDR3 sequences; 9.5% to 15% are singletons. Time point meaning: newly diagnosed GD, antithyroid drugs for less than 3 months. Preparation of the TCR library used RNA extracted from PBMCs. These same records also appear under a second study, on T cells in Graves' hyperthyroidism and ophthalmopathy. That work states: When the TCR CDR3 underwent first-round RT-PCR, the HTBI primer set was used.

The chain carries TRBV2 and TRBJ1-5; 8 nucleotides match TRBD1. This TCR was sampled from a woman under 40 with Graves disease. This material consisted of peripheral blood mononuclear cells (PBMCs), taken at new diagnosis, from a patient treated with antithyroid drugs. CDR3 loop: CASIRDRYQPQHF. CDR3 bases: TGTGCCAGCATAAGGGACAGGTATCAGCCCCAGCATTTT.